A selection of T cell receptor beta chains follows, all from one sample in a study of CD8+CD57+ T cells in acquired aplastic anemia. Using its own MiXCR run on the reads, TCRdb lists one record per CDR3 protein. The sample records approximately 180,000 distinct CDR3 sequences, around half being singletons. The sequencing input was sorted CD4+, CD8+, or CD8+CD57+ T cells (not recorded which) from PBMCs. The origin of the receptors is a human donor with aplastic anemia. CDR3s include the opening cysteine and the closing phenylalanine or tryptophan.

v_call	j_call	cdr3_aa
TRBV20-1	TRBJ1-1	CSAIGGGGAFF
TRBV7-2	TRBJ2-7	CASSLGDAYEQYF
TRBV10-3	TRBJ1-4	CAISVGQGIPNEKLFF
TRBV7-8	TRBJ1-6	CASSATDRSSYNSPLHF
TRBV24-1	TRBJ2-1	CATSDPWGVQFF
TRBV20-1	TRBJ1-2	CSARTVNYGYTF
TRBV15	TRBJ1-3	CATSGERALSGNTIYF
TRBV10-3	TRBJ1-2	CAIGRGLSHTF
TRBV7-8	TRBJ2-1	CASSLRVKDLNEQFF
TRBV5-1	TRBJ1-3	CASRLRTGGRDGNTIYF
TRBV2	TRBJ1-5	CASSETGGSQPQHF
TRBV29-1	TRBJ1-1	CSVDVQGGTEAFF
TRBV5-4	TRBJ2-1	CASSLEGTVTYNEQFF
TRBV7-2	TRBJ1-1	CASVGTAFTEAFF
TRBV3-1	TRBJ1-2	CASSQIAGGTGYTF
TRBV4-2	TRBJ1-1	CASSQGVPTEAFF
TRBV20-1	TRBJ2-1	CSAGRALSNEQFF
TRBV2	TRBJ1-5	CASKTGGQPQHF
TRBV5-1	TRBJ2-1	CASSLRTSGATNEQFF
TRBV2	TRBJ2-3	CASSGQGTRTDTQYF
TRBV7-3	TRBJ2-1	CASSLTTGTGLHEQFF
TRBV19	TRBJ1-2	CASSISTAYGYTF
TRBV19	TRBJ2-1	CASSTAGGRLNEQFF
TRBV2	TRBJ1-1	CASSEWTRTEAFF
TRBV6-4	TRBJ1-5	CASSNLGQGVANQPQHF
TRBV11-2	TRBJ1-1	CASSSDHEDRSNTEAFF
TRBV20-1	TRBJ1-6	CSARVGQGRSPLHF
TRBV20-1	TRBJ1-5	CSARASDWTVSNQPQHF
TRBV5-1	TRBJ2-7	CASSSIPGQGYEQYF
TRBV19	TRBJ1-1	CASSIVTSGYTEAFF
TRBV24-1	TRBJ2-3	CATSDPTDTDTQYF
TRBV4-1	TRBJ2-7	CASSRKPGTGNYEQYF
TRBV7-9	TRBJ2-1	CASSLSGEVEQFF
TRBV27	TRBJ2-3	CASSARQGGTDTQYF
TRBV4-3	TRBJ1-1	CASSQDYGGLIAFF
TRBV11-1	TRBJ1-1	CASSLADVGWSDTEAFF
TRBV20-1	TRBJ1-5	CSAAIGAFQPQHF
TRBV24-1	TRBJ2-3	CATSDLSGGLSTDTQYF
TRBV7-9	TRBJ1-1	CASSFGGGTEAFF
TRBV6-2/TRBV6-3	TRBJ1-2	CASSYSNRGANYGYTF
TRBV29-1	TRBJ2-7	CSVEAAHSYEQYF
TRBV5-1	TRBJ2-1	CASEGTGEQFF
TRBV7-2	TRBJ2-5	CASSPQGLAGETQYF
TRBV7-9	TRBJ2-7	CASSFPSGEQYF